This T cell receptor beta chain comes out of a study of T cells in Graves' hyperthyroidism and ophthalmopathy. Overall study context: Peripheral blood specimens were obtained at initial diagnosis, prior to any treatment.

The study, taken as a whole, reports: The model made its ophthalmopathy prediction, and onset followed a median approximately 6 months later. Blood also carried most thyroid clonotypes expanded above 0.001.

Trimming removed 1 base at V and 2 bases at J, with 14 bases between. This CDR3 has 16 residues. Per the germline V gene, CDR1 is MDHEN and CDR2 is SYDVKM. Amplification targeted TCR beta CDR3 regions from RNA transcripts. TCR CDR3 underwent first-round RT-PCR with the HTBI primer set. MiXCR was run by TCRdb on the multiplex PCR reads, yielding one entry per CDR3 protein. The sample carries approximately 400,000 distinct CDR3 sequences, roughly 13% recorded once. The table lists this clonotype with many counts. No antigen is known for it. Patients were excluded for uncontrolled infection, other autoimmune disease, pregnancy or lactation.

The sequence was collected from a man in his forties or fifties with Graves' ophthalmopathy. V and J are TRBV28 and TRBJ2-5; D might be TRBD1 (6 bases). Sequenced input: blood. The CDR3 region is CASSLSATGSQETQYF. For the CDR3, the DNA is TGTGCCAGCAGTTTATCCGCAACAGGGTCACAAGAGACCCAGTACTTC. The full variable domain, its missing parts supplied by reference TRBV28 and TRBJ2-5, is DVKVTQSSRYLVKRTGEKVFLECVQDMDHENMFWYRQDPGLGLRLIYFSYDVKMKEKGDIPEGYSVSREKKERFSLILESASTNQTSMYLCASSLSATGSQETQYFGPGTRLLVL.